The 2 T cell receptor beta chains below all came from one sample that was sequenced in a study of T cell changes during pregnancy in multiple sclerosis. Sequencing was performed with immunoSEQ multiplex PCR; in TCRdb, only in-frame clones are kept and a portion is missing. Of about 71,000 clones detected, roughly 90% appear once; the ten largest clones hold over 4.5%. Sample: CD8+ T cells from peripheral blood mononuclear cells, taken before pregnancy. Every receptor here comes from a female donor with multiple sclerosis, enrolled in a pregnancy study.

V is TRBV7-2 and J is TRBJ2-1, with TRBD2 matching 8 bases. The germline V gene encodes CDR1 SGHTA and CDR2 FQGNSA. The CDR3 runs 14 residues. The V gene end was trimmed by 4 bases and the J gene end by 8 bases; junction bases not matched to a gene: 7. The DNA for the CDR3 is TGTGCCAGCAGCTCGGGACTAGTCCTCTATGAGCAGTTCTTC. Translation gives CASSSGLVLYEQFF.

This chain links TRBV19 with TRBJ1-5; a possible D gene is TRBD1 (6 bases). The CDR3 is 16 amino acids. Trimming stripped 7 bases from V and 0 bases from J, with 16 bases between. Germline V gene lookup returns CDR1 LNHDA and CDR2 SQIVND (reference sequence). CDR3 in amino acids: CASTSRDTYSNQPQHF. The CDR3 nucleotides are TGTGCCAGTACCAGCCGGGACACCTATAGCAATCAGCCCCAGCATTTT.